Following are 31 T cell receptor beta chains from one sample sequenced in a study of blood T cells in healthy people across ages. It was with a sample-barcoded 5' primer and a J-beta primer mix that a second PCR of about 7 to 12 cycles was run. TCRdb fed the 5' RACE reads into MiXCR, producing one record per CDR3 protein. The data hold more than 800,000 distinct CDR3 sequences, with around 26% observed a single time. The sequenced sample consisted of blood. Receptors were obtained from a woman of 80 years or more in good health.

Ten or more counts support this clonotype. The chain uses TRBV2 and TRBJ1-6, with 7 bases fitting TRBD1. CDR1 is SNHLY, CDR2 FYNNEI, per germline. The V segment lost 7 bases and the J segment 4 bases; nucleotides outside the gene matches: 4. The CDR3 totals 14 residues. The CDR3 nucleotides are TGTGCCAGCACCAGGGGGTCTTATAATTCACCCCTCCACTTT. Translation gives CASTRGSYNSPLHF.

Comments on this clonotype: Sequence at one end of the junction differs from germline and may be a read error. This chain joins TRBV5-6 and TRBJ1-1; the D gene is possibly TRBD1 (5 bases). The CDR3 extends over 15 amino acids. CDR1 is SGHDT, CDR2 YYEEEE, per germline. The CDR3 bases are TGTGCCAGCAGCGAGCTCGGGGGAATGAACACAGAAGCTTTCTTT. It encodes CASSELGGMNTEAFF.

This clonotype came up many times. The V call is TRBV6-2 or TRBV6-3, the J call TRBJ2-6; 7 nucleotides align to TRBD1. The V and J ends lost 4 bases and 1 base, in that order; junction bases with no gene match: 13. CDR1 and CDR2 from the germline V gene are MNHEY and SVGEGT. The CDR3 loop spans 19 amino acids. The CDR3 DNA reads TGTGCCAGCAGTTCCCCTCACAGGGGCGGTCGATCTGGGGCCAACGTCCTGACTTTC. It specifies CASSSPHRGGRSGANVLTF.

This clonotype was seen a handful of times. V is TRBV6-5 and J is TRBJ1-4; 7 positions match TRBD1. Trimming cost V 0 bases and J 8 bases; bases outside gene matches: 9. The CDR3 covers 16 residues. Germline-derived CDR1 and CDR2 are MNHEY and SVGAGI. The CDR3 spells CASSYSPRGIGEKLFF. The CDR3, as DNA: TGTGCCAGCAGTTACTCGCCCAGGGGGATCGGAGAAAAACTGTTTTTT.

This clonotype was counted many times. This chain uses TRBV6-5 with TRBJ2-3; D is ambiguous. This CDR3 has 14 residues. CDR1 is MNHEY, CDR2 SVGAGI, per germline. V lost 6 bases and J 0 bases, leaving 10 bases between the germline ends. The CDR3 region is CASRDYSSTDTQYF. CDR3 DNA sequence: TGTGCCAGCAGAGATTATTCTAGCACAGATACGCAGTATTTT.

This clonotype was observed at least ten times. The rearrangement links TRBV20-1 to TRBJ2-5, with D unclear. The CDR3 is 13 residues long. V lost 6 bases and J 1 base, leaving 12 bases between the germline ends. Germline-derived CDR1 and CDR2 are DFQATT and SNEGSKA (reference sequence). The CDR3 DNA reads TGCAGTGCCGGTATACCTAGCCAAGAGACCCAGTACTTC. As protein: CSAGIPSQETQYF.

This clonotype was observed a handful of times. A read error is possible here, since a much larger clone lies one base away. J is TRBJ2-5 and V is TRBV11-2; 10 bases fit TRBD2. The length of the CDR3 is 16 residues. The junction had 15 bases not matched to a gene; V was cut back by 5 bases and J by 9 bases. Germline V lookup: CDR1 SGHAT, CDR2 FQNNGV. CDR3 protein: CASSLTSGELGEAQYF. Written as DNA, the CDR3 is TGTGCCAGCAGCCTAACTAGCGGGGAACTTGGGGAGGCCCAGTACTTC.

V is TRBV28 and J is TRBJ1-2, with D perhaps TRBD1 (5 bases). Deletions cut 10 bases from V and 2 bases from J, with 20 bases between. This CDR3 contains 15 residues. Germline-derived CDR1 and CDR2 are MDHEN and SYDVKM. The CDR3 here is CAIKIGGTLNYGYTF. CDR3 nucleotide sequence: TGTGCCATCAAAATTGGGGGTACCCTCAACTATGGCTACACCTTC.

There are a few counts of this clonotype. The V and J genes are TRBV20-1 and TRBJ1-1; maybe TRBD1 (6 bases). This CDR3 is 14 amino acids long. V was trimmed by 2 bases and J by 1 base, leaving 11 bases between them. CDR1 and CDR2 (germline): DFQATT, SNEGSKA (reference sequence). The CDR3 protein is CSARRGGRNTEAFF. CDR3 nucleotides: TGCAGTGCTAGAAGAGGGGGGCGGAACACTGAAGCTTTCTTT.

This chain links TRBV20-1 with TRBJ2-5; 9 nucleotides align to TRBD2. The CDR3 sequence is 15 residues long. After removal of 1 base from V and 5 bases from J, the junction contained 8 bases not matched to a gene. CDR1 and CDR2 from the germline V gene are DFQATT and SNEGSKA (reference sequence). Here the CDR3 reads CSARGAGGHEETQYF. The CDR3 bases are TGCAGTGCTAGAGGGGCGGGGGGGCATGAGGAGACCCAGTACTTC.

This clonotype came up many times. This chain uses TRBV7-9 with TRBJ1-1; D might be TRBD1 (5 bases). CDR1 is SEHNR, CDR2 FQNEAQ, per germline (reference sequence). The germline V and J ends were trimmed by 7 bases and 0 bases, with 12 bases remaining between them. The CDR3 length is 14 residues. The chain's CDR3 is CASNPPTVNTEAFF. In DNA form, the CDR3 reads TGTGCCAGCAACCCACCGACAGTGAACACTGAAGCTTTCTTT.

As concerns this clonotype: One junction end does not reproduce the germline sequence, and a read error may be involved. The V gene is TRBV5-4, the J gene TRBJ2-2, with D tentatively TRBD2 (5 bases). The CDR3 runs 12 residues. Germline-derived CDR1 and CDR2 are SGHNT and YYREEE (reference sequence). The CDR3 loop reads CASSLVSGERFF. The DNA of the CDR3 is TGTGCCAGCAGCTTGGTGTCCGGGGAGCGGTTTTTT.

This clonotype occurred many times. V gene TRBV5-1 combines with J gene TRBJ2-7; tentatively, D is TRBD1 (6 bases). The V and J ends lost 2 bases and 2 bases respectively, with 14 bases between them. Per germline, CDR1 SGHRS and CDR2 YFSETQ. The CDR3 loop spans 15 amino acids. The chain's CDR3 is CASSFGAQGTYEQYF. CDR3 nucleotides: TGCGCCAGCAGCTTTGGGGCGCAGGGGACCTACGAGCAGTACTTC. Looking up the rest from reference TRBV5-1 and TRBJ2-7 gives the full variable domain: KAGVTQTPRYLIKTRGQQVTLSCSPISGHRSVSWYQQTPGQGLQFLFEYFSETQRNKGNFPGRFSGRQFSNSRSEMNVSTLELGDSALYLCASSFGAQGTYEQYFGPGTRLTVT.

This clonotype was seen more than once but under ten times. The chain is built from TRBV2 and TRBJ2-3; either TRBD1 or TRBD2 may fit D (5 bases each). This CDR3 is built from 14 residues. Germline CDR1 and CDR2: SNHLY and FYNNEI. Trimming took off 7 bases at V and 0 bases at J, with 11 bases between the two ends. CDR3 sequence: CASIEEGSTDTQYF. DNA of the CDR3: TGTGCCAGCATAGAAGAGGGGAGCACAGATACGCAGTATTTT.

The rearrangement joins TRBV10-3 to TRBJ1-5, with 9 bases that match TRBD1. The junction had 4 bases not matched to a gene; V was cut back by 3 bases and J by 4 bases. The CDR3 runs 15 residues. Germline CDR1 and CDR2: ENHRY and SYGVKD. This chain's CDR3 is CAISEPGQGNQPQHF. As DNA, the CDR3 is TGTGCCATCAGTGAACCGGGACAGGGAAATCAGCCCCAGCATTTT.

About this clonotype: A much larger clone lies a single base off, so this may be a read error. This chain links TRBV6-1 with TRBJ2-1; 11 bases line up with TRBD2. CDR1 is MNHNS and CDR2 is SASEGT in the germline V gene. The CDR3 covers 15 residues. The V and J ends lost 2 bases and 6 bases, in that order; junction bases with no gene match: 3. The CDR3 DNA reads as TGTGCCAGCAGTGAACGGCTAGCGGGGGGCAATGAGCAGTTCTTC. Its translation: CASSERLAGGNEQFF.

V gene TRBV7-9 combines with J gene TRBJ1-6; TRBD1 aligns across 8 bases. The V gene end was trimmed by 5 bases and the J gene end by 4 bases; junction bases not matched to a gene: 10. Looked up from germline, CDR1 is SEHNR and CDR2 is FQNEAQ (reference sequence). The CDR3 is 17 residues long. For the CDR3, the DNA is TGTGCCAGCAGCCGAATATCCAGGGACAGGTATAATTCACCCCTCCACTTT. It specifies CASSRISRDRYNSPLHF.

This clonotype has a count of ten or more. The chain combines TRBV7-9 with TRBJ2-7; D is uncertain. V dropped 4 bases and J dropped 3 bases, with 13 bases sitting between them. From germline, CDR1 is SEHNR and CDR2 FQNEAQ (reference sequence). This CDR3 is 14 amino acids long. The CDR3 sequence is CASSSWAARYEQYF. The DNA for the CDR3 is TGTGCCAGCAGCTCCTGGGCCGCGCGCTACGAGCAGTACTTC.

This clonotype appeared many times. CDR3 sequence (DNA): TGTGCCACCGAGGAACCGGGACAGGGGTACGAGCAGTACTTC. Its translation is CATEEPGQGYEQYF. The chain is built from TRBV6-2 or TRBV6-3 and TRBJ2-7, with 10 bases identical to TRBD1. With 10 bases clipped from V and 4 bases from J, the junction kept 10 bases outside the gene matches. The germline V gene has CDR1 MNHEY and CDR2 SVGEGT. This CDR3 comprises 14 residues.

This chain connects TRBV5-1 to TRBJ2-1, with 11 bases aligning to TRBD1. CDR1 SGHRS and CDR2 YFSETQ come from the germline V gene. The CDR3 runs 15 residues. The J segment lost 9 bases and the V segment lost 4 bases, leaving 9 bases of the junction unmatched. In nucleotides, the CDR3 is TGCGCCAGCAGCCCAGGACAGGGGGCTTGGGGTGAGCAGTTCTTC. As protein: CASSPGQGAWGEQFF.

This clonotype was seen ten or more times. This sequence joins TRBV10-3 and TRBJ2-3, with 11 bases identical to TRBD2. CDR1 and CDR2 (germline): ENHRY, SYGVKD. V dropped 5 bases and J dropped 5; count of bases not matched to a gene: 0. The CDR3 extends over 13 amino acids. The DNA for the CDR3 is TGTGCCATCAGTACTAGCGGGGGAGATACGCAGTATTTT. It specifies CAISTSGGDTQYF.

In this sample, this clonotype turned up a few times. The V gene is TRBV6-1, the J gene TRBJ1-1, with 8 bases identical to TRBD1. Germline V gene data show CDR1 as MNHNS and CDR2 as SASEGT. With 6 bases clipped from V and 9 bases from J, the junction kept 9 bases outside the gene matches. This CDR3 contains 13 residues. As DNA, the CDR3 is TGTGCCAGCAGCCTCGGACAGGGTTTCCAAGCTTTCTTT. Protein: CASSLGQGFQAFF.

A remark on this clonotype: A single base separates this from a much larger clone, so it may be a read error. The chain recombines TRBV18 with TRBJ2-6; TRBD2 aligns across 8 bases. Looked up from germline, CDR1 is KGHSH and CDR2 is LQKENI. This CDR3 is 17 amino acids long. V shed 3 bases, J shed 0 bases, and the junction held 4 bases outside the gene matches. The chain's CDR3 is CASSPGTRVSGANVLTF. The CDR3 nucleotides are TGTGCCAGCTCACCCGGGACTAGGGTCTCTGGGGCCAACGTCCTGACTTTC.

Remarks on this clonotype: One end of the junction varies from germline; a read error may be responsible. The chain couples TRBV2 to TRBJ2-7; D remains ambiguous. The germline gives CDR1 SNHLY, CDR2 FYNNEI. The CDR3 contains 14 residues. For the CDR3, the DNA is TGTGCCGGCAGCCCCGAACAGACTTACAATGAGCAGTACTTC. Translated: CAGSPEQTYNEQYF.

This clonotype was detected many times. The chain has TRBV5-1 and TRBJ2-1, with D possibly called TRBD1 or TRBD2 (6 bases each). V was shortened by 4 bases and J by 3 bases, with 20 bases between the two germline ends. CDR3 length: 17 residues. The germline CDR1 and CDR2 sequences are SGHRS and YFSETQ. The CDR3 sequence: CASSGGGVGGNYNEQFF. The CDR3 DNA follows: TGCGCCAGCAGCGGTGGTGGGGTAGGGGGGAACTACAATGAGCAGTTCTTC.

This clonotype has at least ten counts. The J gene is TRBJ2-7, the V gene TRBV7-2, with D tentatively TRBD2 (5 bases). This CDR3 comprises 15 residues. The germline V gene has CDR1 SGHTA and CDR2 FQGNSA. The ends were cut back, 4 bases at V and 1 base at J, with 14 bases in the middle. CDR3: CASSSNPSGSYEQYF. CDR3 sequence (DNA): TGTGCCAGCAGCTCCAACCCCAGCGGTTCCTACGAGCAGTACTTC.

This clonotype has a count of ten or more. The CDR3 coding sequence is TGCAGTGCTAGGCAGGGAAGCCAAGAGACCCAGTACTTC. This translates into CSARQGSQETQYF. The chain is built from TRBV20-1 and TRBJ2-5; tentative D call: TRBD1 (5 bases). Germline-derived CDR1 and CDR2 are DFQATT and SNEGSKA (reference sequence). The length of the CDR3 is 13 residues. V gave up 3 bases and J gave up 1 base, with 9 bases separating them.

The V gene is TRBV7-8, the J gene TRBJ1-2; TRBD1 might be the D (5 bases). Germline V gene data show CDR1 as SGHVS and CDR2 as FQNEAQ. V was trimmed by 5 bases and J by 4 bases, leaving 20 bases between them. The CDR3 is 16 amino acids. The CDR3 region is CASSPERGGSFYGYTF. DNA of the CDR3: TGTGCCAGCAGCCCGGAGCGGGGGGGATCCTTCTATGGCTACACCTTC.

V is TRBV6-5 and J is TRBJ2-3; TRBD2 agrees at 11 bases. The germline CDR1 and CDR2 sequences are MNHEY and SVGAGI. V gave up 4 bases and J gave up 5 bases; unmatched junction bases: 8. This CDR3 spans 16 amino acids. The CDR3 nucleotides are TGTGCCAGCAGTTCAATAGCGGGGGGGCGCCAAGATACGCAGTATTTT. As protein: CASSSIAGGRQDTQYF.

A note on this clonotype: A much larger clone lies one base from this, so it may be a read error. The CDR3 DNA is TGTGCCAGCCGCATCTCCGGGGGCTATGGCTACACCTTC. The encoded protein is CASRISGGYGYTF. The chain couples TRBV7-9 to TRBJ1-2; perhaps TRBD1 as D (5 bases). The CDR3 runs 13 residues. Germline assignment: CDR1 SEHNR and CDR2 FQNEAQ (reference sequence). Trimming cost V 8 bases and J 4 bases, with 14 bases left between them.

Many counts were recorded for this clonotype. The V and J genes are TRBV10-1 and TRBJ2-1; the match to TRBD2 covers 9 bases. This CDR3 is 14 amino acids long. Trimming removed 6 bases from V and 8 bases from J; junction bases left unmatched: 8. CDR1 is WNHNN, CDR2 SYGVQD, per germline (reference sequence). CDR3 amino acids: CASSRGLASHEQFF. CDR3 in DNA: TGCGCCAGCAGCCGGGGACTAGCTTCCCATGAGCAGTTCTTC.